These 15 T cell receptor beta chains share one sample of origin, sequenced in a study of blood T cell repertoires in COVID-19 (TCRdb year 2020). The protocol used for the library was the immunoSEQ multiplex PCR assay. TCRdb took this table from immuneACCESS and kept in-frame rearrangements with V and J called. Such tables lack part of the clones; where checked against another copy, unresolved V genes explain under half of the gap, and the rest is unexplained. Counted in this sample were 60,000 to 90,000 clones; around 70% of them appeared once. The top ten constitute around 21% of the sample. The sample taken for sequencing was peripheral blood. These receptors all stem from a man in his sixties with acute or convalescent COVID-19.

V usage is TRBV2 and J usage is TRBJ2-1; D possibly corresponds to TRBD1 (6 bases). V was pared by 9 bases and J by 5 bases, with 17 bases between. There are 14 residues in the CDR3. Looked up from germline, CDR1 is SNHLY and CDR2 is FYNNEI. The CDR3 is CASSAQGWNNEQFF. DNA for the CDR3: TGTGCCAGTTCTGCACAGGGATGGAACAATGAGCAGTTCTTC.

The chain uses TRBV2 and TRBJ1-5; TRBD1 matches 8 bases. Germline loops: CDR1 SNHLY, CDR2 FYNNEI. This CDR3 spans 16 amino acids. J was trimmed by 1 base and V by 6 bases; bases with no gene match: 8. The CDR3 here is CASRARTGLSNQPQHF. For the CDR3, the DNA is TGTGCCAGCAGGGCTCGGACAGGGCTAAGCAATCAGCCCCAGCATTTT.

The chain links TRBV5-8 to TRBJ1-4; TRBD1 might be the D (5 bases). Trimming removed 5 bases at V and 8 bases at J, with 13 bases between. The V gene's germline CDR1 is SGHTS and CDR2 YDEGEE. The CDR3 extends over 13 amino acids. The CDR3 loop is CASRAGRSEKLFF. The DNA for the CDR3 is TGTGCCAGCAGGGCGGGACGCTCGGAAAAACTGTTTTTT.

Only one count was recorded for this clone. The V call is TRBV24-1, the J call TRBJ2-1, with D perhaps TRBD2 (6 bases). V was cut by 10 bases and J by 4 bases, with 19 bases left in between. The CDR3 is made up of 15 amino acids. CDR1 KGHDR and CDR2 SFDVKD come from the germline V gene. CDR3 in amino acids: CATIGGEDGYNEQFF. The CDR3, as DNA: TGTGCCACTATCGGGGGAGAGGACGGATACAATGAGCAGTTCTTC.

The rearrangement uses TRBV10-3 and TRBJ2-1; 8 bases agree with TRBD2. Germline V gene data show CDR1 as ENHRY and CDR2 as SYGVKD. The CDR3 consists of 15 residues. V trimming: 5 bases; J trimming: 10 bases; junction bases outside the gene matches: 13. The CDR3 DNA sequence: TGTGCCATCAGTTTAGCGGGATCCCCTGGTCGGGAGCAGTTCTTC. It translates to CAISLAGSPGREQFF.

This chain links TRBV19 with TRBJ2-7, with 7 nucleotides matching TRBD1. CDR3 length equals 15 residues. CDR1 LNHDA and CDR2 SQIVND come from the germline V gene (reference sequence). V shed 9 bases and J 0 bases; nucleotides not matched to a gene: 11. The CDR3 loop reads CASGPETGVSYEQYF. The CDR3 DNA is TGTGCCAGCGGGCCCGAAACAGGGGTCTCCTACGAGCAGTACTTC.

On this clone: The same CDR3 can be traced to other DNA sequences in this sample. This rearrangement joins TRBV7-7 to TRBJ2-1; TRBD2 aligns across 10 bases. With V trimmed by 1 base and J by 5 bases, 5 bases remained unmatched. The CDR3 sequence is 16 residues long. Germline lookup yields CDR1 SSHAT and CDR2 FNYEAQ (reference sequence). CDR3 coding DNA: TGTGCCAGCAGCTTAGGTTTAGCGGGGGGAGACAATGAGCAGTTCTTC. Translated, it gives CASSLGLAGGDNEQFF.

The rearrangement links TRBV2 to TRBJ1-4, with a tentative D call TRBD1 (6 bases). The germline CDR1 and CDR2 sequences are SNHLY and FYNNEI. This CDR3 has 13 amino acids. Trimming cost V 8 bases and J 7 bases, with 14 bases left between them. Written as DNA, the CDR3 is TGTGCCAGCTATGGACAGAGAACTGAAAAACTGTTTTTT. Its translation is CASYGQRTEKLFF.

CDR3 in amino acids: CATSDYTSSRYNEQFF. CDR3 in DNA: TGTGCCACCAGTGATTACACTAGTTCCCGTTACAATGAGCAGTTCTTC. The chain employs TRBV24-1 and TRBJ2-1; a possible D gene is TRBD2 (5 bases). The V end lost 2 bases, the J end lost 4 bases, and 14 bases lay between the germline ends. Germline CDR1 is KGHDR and CDR2 is SFDVKD. The CDR3 is made up of 16 amino acids.

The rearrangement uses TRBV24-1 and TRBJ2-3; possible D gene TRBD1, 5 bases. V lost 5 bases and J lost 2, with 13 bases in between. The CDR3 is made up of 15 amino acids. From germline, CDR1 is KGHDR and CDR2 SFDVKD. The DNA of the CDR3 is TGTGCCACCAGTGGTCAGTTCAGGGACACAGATACGCAGTATTTT. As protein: CATSGQFRDTDTQYF.

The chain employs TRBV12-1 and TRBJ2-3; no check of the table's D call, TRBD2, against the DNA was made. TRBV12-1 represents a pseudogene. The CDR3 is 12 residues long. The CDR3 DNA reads TGTGCCAGCAGCCACGGTAGAGATACGCAGTATTTT. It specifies CASSHGRDTQYF.

Here the CDR3 DNA reads TGTGCCACCAGTGACGACAGCGCCCGCACAGATACGCAGTATTTT. Amino acid sequence: CATSDDSARTDTQYF. The chain has TRBV24-1 and TRBJ2-3; maybe TRBD1 (5 bases). This CDR3 contains 15 residues. The germline V and J ends were trimmed by 4 bases and 1 base, with 11 bases remaining between them. The germline gives CDR1 KGHDR, CDR2 SFDVKD.

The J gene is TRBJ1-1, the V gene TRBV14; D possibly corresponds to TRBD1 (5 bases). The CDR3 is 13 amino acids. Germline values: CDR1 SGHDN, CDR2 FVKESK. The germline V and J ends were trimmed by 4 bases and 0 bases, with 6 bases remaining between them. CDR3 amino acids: CASSRGVNTEAFF. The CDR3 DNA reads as TGTGCCAGCAGCCGGGGGGTGAACACTGAAGCTTTCTTT.

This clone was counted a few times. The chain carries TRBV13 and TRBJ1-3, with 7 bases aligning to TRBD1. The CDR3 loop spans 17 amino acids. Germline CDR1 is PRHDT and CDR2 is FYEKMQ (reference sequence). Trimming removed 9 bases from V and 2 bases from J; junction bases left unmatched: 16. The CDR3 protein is CASCIAHDRATGNTIYF. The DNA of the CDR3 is TGTGCCAGTTGTATCGCCCACGACAGGGCAACTGGAAACACCATATATTTT.

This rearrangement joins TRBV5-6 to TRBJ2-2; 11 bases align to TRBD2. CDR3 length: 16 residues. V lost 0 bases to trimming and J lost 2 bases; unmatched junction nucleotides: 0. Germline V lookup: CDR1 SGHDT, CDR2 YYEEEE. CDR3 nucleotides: TGTGCCAGCAGCTTGGGACTAGCGGGAAACACCGGGGAGCTGTTTTTT. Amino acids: CASSLGLAGNTGELFF. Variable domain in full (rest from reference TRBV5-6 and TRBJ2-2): DAGVTQSPTHLIKTRGQQVTLRCSPKSGHDTVSWYQQALGQGPQFIFQYYEEEERQRGNFPDRFSGHQFPNYSSELNVNALLLGDSALYLCASSLGLAGNTGELFFGEGSRLTVL.